This T cell receptor beta chain is drawn from a study of cytomegalovirus exposure and HLA in healthy donors. Findings of the study overall: In a later analysis, at a false discovery rate of 0.05, approximately 16,000 TCR beta sequences matched HLA alleles. The authors enumerated under 200 TCR beta chains as linked to cytomegalovirus.

With V trimmed by 4 bases and J by 4 bases, 5 bases remained unmatched. The CDR3 spans 15 residues. From germline, CDR1 is MNHNS and CDR2 SASEGT. Turning to this clone: Its antigen is not identified.

PCR amplification relied on 60 Vbeta primers (plus 13 Jbeta primers). The repertoire was sequenced with immunoSEQ multiplex PCR; TCRdb's copy has only in-frame clones and lacks some. The sample table sets out around 120,000 clones. The receptor was derived from a man aged 50 to 59 in good health and CMV-seronegative. The chain links TRBV6-1 to TRBJ2-2; 8 bases line up with TRBD2. The specimen sequenced was PBMCs. The CDR3 nucleotides are TGTGCCAGCAGTGTAGGGCGGGGGGTCACCGGGGAGCTGTTTTTT. Amino acids: CASSVGRGVTGELFF.